This T cell receptor (beta chain) stems from a study of neoadjuvant nivolumab and ipilimumab in lung cancer. Findings and limits, study-wide: Pathologic regression was not significantly tied to TCR clonality. TCR richness and clonality were higher in tumors than adjacent uninvolved lung. Only two of four nivolumab-treated tumors gained richness and clonality by surgery. TCR receptors were sequenced in few samples.

Of note for this clone: Its cognate antigen is unknown.

Germline V gene sequence: CDR1 SGHTA, CDR2 FQGNSA. This CDR3 region has 16 residues. The ends were cut back, 3 bases at V and 4 bases at J, with 19 bases in the middle. Repertoires were generated with immunoSEQ multiplex PCR, while TCRdb's copy carries only in-frame clones and drops some. The sample shows about 6,500 clones, roughly 83% of them seen only once. The rearrangement links TRBV7-2 to TRBJ2-7; D possibly corresponds to TRBD1 (6 bases). The receptor was isolated from an adult with non-small cell lung cancer. The specimen was tumor tissue, collected after neoadjuvant nivolumab, alone or with ipilimumab, at or shortly before surgery. Here the CDR3 DNA reads TGTGCCAGCAGCTTTGGTTGGGGGCGCGCGTCGTACGAGCAGTACTTC. It translates to CASSFGWGRASYEQYF.